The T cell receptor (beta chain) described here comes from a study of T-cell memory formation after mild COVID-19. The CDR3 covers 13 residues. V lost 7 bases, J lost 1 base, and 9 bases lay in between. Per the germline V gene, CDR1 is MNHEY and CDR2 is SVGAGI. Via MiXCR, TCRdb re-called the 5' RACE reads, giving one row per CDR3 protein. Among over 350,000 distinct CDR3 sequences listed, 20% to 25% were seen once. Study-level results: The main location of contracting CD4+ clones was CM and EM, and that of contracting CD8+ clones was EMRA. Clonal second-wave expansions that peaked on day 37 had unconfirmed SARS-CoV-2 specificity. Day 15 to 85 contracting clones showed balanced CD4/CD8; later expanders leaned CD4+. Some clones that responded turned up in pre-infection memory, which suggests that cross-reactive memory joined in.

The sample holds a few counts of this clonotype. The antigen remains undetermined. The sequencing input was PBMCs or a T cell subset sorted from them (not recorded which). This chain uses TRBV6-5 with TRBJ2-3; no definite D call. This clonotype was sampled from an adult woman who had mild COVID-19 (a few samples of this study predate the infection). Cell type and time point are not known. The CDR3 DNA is TGTGCCAGCACCTCTGGGGGCACAGATACGCAGTATTTT. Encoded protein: CASTSGGTDTQYF.